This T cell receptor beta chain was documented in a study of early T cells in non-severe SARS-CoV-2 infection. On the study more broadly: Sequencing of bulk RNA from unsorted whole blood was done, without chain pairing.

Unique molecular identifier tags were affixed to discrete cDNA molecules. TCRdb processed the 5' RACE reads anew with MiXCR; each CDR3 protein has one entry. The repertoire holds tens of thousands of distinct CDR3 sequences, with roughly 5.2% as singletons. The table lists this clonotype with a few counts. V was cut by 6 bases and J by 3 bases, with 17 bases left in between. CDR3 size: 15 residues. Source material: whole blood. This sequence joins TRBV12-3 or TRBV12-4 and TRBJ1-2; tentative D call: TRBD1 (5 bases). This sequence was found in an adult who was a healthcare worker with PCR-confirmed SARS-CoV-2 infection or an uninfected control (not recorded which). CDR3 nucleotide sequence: TGTGCCAGCAGCCTAAGACAGTTATGGGACTATGGCTACACCTTC. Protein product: CASSLRQLWDYGYTF.